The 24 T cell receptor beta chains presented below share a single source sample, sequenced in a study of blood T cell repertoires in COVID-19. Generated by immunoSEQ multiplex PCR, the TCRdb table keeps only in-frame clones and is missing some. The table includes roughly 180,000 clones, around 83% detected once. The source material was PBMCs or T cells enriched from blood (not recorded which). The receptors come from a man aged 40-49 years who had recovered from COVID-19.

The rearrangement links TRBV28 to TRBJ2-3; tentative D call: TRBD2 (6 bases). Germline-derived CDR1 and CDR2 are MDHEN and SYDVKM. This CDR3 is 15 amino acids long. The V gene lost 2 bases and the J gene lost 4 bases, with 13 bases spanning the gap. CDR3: CASSLITGGADTQYF. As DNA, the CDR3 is TGTGCCAGCAGTTTAATTACAGGCGGGGCAGATACGCAGTATTTT.

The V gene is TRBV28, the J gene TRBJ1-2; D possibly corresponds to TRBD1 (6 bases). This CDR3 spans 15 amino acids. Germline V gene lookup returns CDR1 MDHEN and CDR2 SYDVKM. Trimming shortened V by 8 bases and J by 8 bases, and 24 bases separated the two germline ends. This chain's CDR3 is CASLRSGGAPWGYTF. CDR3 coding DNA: TGTGCCAGCCTTAGATCGGGGGGCGCGCCGTGGGGCTACACCTTC.

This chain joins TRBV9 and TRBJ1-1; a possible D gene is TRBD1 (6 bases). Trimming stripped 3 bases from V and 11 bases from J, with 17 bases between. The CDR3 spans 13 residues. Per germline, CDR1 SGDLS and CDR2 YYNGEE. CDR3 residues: CASSDLFGGEAFF. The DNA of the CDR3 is TGTGCCAGCAGCGACCTGTTTGGGGGCGAGGCTTTCTTT.

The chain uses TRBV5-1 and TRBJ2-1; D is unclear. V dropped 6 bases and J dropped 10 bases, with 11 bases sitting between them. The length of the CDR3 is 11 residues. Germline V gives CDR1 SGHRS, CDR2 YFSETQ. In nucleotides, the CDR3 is TGCGCCAGCAAAGGATCGGAGGAGCAGTTCTTC. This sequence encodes CASKGSEEQFF.

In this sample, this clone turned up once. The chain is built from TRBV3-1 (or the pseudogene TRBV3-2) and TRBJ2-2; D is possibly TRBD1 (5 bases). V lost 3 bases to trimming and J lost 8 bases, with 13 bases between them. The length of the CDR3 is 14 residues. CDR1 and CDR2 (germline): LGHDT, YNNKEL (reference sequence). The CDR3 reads CASSQTRQPGELFF. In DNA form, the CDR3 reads TGTGCCAGCAGCCAGACGAGACAGCCAGGGGAGCTGTTTTTT.

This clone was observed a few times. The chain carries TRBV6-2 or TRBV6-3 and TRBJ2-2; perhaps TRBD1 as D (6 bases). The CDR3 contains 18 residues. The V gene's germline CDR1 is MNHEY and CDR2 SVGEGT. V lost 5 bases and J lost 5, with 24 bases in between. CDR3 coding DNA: TGTGCCAGCAGTGACACGCCCAGGACAGCTCCGAGGACCGGGGAGCTGTTTTTT. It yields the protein CASSDTPRTAPRTGELFF.

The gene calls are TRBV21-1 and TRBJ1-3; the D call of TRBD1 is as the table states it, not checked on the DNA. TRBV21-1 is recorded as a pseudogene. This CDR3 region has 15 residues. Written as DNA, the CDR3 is TGTGCCAGCAGCAAAGTAGGGGGCTCTGGAAACACCATATATTTT. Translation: CASSKVGGSGNTIYF.

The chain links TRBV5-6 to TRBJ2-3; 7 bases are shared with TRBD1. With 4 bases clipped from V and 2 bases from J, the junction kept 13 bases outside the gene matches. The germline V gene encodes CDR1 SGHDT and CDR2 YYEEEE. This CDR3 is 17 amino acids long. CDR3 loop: CASSPLRSDRFTDTQYF. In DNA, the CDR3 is TGTGCCAGCAGCCCCCTTCGATCGGACAGGTTCACAGATACGCAGTATTTT.

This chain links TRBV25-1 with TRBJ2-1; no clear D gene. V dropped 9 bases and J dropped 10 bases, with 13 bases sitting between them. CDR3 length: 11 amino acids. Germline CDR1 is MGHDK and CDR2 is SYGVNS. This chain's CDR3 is CASGGTPEQFF. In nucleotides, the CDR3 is TGTGCCAGTGGTGGCACCCCCGAGCAGTTCTTC.

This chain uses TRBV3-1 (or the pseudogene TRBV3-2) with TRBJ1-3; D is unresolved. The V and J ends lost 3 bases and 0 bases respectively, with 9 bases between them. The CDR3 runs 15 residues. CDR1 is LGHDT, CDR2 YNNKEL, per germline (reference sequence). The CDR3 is CASSHLPGSGNTIYF. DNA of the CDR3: TGTGCCAGCAGCCATCTTCCCGGCTCTGGAAACACCATATATTTT.

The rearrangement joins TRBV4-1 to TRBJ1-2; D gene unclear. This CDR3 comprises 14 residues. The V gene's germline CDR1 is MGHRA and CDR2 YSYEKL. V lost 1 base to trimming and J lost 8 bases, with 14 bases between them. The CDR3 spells CASSQGLRAGGYTF. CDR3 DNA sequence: TGCGCCAGCAGCCAAGGTCTCCGGGCGGGCGGCTACACCTTC.

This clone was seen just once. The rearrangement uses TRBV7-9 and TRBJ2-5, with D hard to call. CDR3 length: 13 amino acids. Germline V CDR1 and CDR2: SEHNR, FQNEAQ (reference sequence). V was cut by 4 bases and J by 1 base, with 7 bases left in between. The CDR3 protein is CASSYKIQETQYF. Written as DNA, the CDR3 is TGTGCCAGCAGCTACAAAATCCAAGAGACCCAGTACTTC. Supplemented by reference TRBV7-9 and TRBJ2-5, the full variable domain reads DTGVSQNPRHKITKRGQNVTFRCDPISEHNRLYWYRQTLGQGPEFLTYFQNEAQLEKSRLLSDRFSAERPKGSFSTLEIQRTEQGDSAMYLCASSYKIQETQYFGPGTRLLVL.

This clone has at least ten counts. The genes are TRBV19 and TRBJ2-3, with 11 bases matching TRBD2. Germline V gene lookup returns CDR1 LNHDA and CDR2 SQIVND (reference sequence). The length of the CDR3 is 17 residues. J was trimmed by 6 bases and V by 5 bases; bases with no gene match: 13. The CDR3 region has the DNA TGTGCCAGTAGTCTAAGAAAAACTAGCGGGAGCGGGGATACGCAGTATTTT. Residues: CASSLRKTSGSGDTQYF.

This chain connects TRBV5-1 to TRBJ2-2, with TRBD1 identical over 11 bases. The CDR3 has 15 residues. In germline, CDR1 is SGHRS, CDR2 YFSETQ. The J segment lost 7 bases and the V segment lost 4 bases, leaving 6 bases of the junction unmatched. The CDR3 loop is CASSIGQGAGGELFF. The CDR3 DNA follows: TGCGCCAGCAGCATTGGACAGGGGGCAGGCGGGGAGCTGTTTTTT.

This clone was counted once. In DNA, the CDR3 is TGTGCCAGCAGCGGCTTCAGCGGACTCTACGAGCAGTACTTC. Translated, it gives CASSGFSGLYEQYF. The chain links TRBV11-3 to TRBJ2-7; possibly TRBD2 for D (5 bases). The CDR3 loop spans 14 amino acids. V was clipped by 5 bases and J by 3 bases, with 14 bases between them. From germline, CDR1 is SGHNT and CDR2 YENEEA.

CDR3 region: CASDRERSNQPQHF. The CDR3 DNA follows: TGTGCCAGCGACAGGGAAAGGAGCAATCAGCCCCAGCATTTT. The V gene is TRBV2, the J gene TRBJ1-5; 7 bases line up with TRBD1. The CDR3 sequence is 14 residues long. The V gene end was trimmed by 8 bases and the J gene end by 1 base; junction bases not matched to a gene: 5. The germline CDR1 and CDR2 sequences are SNHLY and FYNNEI.

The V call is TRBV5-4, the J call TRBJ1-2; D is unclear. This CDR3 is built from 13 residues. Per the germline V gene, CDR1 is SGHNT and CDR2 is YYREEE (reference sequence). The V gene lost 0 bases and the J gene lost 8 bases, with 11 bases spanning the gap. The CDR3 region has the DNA TGTGCCAGCAGCTTGGAATTGATGGCAGGCTACACCTTC. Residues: CASSLELMAGYTF.

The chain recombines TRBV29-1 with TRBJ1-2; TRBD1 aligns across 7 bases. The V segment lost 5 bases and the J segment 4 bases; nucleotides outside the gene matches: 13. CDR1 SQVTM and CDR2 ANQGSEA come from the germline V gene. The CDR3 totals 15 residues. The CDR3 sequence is CSVLPRQGSVYGYTF. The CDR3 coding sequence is TGCAGCGTTTTACCAAGACAGGGTTCGGTCTATGGCTACACCTTC.

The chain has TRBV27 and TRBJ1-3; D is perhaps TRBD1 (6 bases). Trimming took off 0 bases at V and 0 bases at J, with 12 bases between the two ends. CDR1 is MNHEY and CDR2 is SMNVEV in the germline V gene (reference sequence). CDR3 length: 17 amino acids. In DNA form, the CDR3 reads TGTGCCAGCAGTTTATCGGCGGGGGCAATCTCTGGAAACACCATATATTTT. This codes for CASSLSAGAISGNTIYF.

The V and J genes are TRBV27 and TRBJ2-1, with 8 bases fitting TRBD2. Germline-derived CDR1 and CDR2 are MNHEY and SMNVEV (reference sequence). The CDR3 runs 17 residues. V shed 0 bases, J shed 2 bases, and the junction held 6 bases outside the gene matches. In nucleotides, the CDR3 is TGTGCCAGCAGTTTATCCCCGGGGGGGCCACCCTACAATGAGCAGTTCTTC. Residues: CASSLSPGGPPYNEQFF.

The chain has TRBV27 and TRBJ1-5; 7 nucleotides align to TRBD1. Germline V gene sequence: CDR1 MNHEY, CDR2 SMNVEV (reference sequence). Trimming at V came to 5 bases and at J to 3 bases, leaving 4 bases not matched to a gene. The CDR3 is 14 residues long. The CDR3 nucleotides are TGTGCCAGCAGTCAGACAGGGTTCAATCAGCCCCAGCATTTT. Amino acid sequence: CASSQTGFNQPQHF.

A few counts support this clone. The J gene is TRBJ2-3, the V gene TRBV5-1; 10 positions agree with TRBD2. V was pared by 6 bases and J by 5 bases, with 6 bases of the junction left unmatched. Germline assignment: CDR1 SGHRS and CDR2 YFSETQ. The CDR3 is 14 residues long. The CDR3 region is CASKLAGSRDTQYF. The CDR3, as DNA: TGCGCCAGCAAACTAGCGGGATCGAGAGATACGCAGTATTTT.

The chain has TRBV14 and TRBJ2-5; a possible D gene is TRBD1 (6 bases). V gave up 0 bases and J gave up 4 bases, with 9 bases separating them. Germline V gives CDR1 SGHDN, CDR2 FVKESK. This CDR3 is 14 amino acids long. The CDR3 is CASSQETGRETQYF. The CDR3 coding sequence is TGTGCCAGCAGCCAAGAAACAGGGAGAGAGACCCAGTACTTC.

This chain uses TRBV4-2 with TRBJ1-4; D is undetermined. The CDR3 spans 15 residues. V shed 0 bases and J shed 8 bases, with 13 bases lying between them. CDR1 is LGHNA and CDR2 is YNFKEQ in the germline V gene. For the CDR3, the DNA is TGTGCCAGCAGCCAAGAGAGTTGGAGTAGGGAAAAACTGTTTTTT. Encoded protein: CASSQESWSREKLFF.